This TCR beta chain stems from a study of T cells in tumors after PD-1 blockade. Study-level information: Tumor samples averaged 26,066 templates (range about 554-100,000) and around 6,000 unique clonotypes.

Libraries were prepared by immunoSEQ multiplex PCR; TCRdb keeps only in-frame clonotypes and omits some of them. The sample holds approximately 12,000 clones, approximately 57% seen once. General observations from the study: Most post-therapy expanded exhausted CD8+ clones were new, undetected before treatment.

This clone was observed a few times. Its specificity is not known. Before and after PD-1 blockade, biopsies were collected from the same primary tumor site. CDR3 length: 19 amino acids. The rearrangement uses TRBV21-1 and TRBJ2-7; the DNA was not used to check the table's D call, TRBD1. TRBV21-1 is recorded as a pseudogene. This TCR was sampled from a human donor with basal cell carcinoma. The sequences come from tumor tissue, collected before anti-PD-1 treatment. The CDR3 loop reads CASSFHRDRGGSGSYEQYF. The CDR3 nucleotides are TGTGCCAGCAGCTTTCACCGGGACAGGGGTGGAAGTGGCTCCTACGAGCAGTACTTC.